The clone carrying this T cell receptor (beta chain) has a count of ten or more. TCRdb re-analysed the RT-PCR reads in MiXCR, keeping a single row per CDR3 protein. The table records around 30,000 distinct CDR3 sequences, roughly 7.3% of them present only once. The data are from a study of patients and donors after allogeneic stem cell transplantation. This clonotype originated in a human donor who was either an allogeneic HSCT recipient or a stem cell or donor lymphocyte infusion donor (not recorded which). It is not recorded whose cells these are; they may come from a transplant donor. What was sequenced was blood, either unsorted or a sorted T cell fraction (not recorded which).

The CDR3 sequence: CASSRPNWETQYF. The CDR3 bases are TGTGCCAGCAGCCGTCCGAATTGGGAGACCCAGTACTTC. The chain employs TRBV7-9 and TRBJ2-5; D gene unclear. Germline loops: CDR1 SEHNR, CDR2 FQNEAQ (reference sequence). The CDR3 has 13 amino acids. Trimming took 5 bases from V and 5 from J, leaving 12 bases between them.